This T cell receptor beta chain was sequenced during a study of cytomegalovirus exposure and HLA in healthy donors. As regards this clone: What it binds is not known.

Study results and limitations: Many donors carried some public TCRs, although rarity characterized most TCR sequences.

The CDR3 contains 17 residues. Germline V gives CDR1 SEHNR, CDR2 FQNEAQ (reference sequence). V lost 1 base, J lost 0 bases, and 6 bases stayed unmatched. Both 60 Vbeta primers and 13 Jbeta primers went into the PCR. Clones were sequenced by immunoSEQ multiplex PCR, and TCRdb holds only the in-frame ones, with some missing. The sample includes about 130,000 clones, nearly 85% of them seen just once. Sequencing used PBMCs. This sequence joins TRBV7-9 and TRBJ2-5; 9 bases map to TRBD2. This clonotype originated in a boy aged 5-17 years in good health and CMV-seronegative. The CDR3 DNA follows: TGTGCCAGCAGCTTAGGGAGGGCTAGCGGGAACCAAGAGACCCAGTACTTC. It encodes CASSLGRASGNQETQYF.